This TCR beta chain was sequenced for a study of shared clonotypes between healthy human individuals. Across the study: Researchers assigned three CD4 naive, three CD4 memory, two CD8 naive and one CD8 memory plate to each donor.

Genomic DNA (from each subset) was split evenly across several immunoSEQ plates. TCRdb keeps only in-frame clones here, not all; method: immunoSEQ multiplex PCR. The data hold about 1.9 million clones, with 85% to 95% observed a single time. Naive CD8 populations comprised CD45RO-negative cells positively selected for CCR7, excluding terminally differentiated effector memory CD45RA+ cells. Note on this clone: Its target is not known.

The CDR3 runs 16 residues. Trimming removed 4 bases at V and 4 bases at J, with 19 bases between. Germline CDR1 is MNHNY and CDR2 is SVGAGI (reference sequence). Study outcomes and limitations: Clonotype sharing among donors, it was expected, would be affected by sequencing depth.

The sequenced sample was naive CD8+ T cells from PBMCs. V and J are TRBV6-6 and TRBJ1-2; the D is unclear. The receptor comes from a man between 18 and 35 years old in good health. Some clones in this sample may be carry-over from other donors' samples. The CDR3, as DNA: TGTGCCAGCAGTTTCTCCGGCGACCTCAAGGTCTATGGCTACACCTTC. Its translation is CASSFSGDLKVYGYTF.